The entry that follows covers one T cell receptor beta chain sequence. This record belongs to a study of monozygotic twins with inflammatory bowel disease. Germline assignment: CDR1 SGHDT and CDR2 YYEEEE. This CDR3 is 16 amino acids long. From its re-call of the 5' RACE reads, TCRdb lists each CDR3 protein once, without DNA. This sample's table reports some 330,000 distinct CDR3 sequences. Source material: blood. The source of this sequence is a human donor with ulcerative colitis or Crohn's disease, or a healthy co-twin of an affected twin (not recorded which). The chain links TRBV5-6 to TRBJ2-1. The CDR3 is CASSLVGANSYNEQFF.